This record concerns one TCR beta chain sequence. This sample was taken from a study of CD8 T cells in Susac syndrome. When the RNA was reverse transcribed, random hexamers were used with an input of roughly 0.45 to 1 ug. The amplification used immunoSEQ multiplex PCR on TCR beta CDR3; it spanned 54 Vbeta and 13 Jbeta. TCRdb reprocessed the immunoSEQ multiplex PCR reads with MiXCR, giving one entry per CDR3 protein. The data hold about 180,000 distinct CDR3 sequences, with around 96% observed a single time. This CDR3 has 15 residues. Germline V gene data show CDR1 as MDHEN and CDR2 as SYDVKM. V was cut by 4 bases and J by 9 bases, with 22 bases left in between.

This clonotype originated in a human donor with Susac syndrome. The rearrangement links TRBV28 to TRBJ2-7; D is possibly TRBD1 (6 bases). Material: CD4+ T cells from PBMCs. CDR3 coding DNA: TGTGCCAGCAGTTCCCCCGGGACAAGGCCTCCGCGGCAGTACTTC. Translation: CASSSPGTRPPRQYF.